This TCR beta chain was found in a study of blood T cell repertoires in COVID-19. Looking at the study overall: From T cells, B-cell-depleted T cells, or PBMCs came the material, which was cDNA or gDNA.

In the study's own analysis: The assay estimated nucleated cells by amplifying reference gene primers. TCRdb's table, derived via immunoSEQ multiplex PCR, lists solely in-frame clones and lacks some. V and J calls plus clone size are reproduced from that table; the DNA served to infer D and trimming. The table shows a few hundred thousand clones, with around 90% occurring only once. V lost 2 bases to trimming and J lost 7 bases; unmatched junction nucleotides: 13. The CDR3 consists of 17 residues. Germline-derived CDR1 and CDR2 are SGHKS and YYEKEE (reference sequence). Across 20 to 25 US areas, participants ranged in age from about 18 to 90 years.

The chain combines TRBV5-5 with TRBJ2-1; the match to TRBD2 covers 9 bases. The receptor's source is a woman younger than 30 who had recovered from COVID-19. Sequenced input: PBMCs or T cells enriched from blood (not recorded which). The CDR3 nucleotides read TGTGCCAGCAGCTTACGGGCTAGCGGGGAACCCTGGAATGAGCAGTTCTTC. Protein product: CASSLRASGEPWNEQFF.